This TCR beta chain emerged from a study of blood T cell repertoires in COVID-19. Study overall: Spain, Italy and the United States supplied samples that represented acute and convalescent COVID-19.

V trimming: 0 bases; J trimming: 4 bases; junction bases outside the gene matches: 4. This CDR3 is 16 amino acids long. The germline V gene has CDR1 LGHNA and CDR2 YNFKEQ. Assay: immunoSEQ multiplex PCR; the TCRdb copy retains only in-frame clones and omits some. Among 350,000 to 450,000 clones, roughly nine tenths were seen once, and the ten largest hold about 1.1%. Across about two dozen US areas, participants ranged in age from about 18 to 100 years. Allocation to cohorts depended on clinical history reported by the participants. This clone was counted many times. Other DNA sequences from this sample encode an identical CDR3 as well.

The sequence was collected from a man aged 25-45 years who had recovered from COVID-19. Specimen: PBMCs or T cells enriched from blood (not recorded which). The chain joins TRBV4-2 to TRBJ2-1, with 9 positions matching TRBD2. The CDR3 sequence is CASSQDLAGSYNEQFF. The CDR3 region has the DNA TGTGCCAGCAGCCAAGATCTAGCGGGGTCTTACAATGAGCAGTTCTTC.